The following is a T cell receptor beta chain sequence with its context. The entry originates in a study of blood T cell repertoires in COVID-19. At the level of the study: There were acute and convalescent COVID-19 samples, and they came from the United States, Italy and Spain.

Trimming took 3 bases from V and 5 from J; bases not matched to a gene: 14. This CDR3 is built from 18 residues. Germline V CDR1 and CDR2: LGHNT, FRNRAP. Study processing details: Researchers report that nucleated cell counts were estimated from reference gene primer amplification. Produced via immunoSEQ multiplex PCR; TCRdb's table is partial and in-frame only. From that table come the V and J calls and clone size; the DNA was used to work out D and trimming. The sample has fewer than 120,000 clones, 65% to 90% seen once. This chain links TRBV12-5 with TRBJ2-2; 8 nucleotides agree with TRBD2. The clonotype comes from a woman aged 60-70 years with acute or convalescent COVID-19. The sample consisted of peripheral blood. The CDR3 nucleotides read TGTGCTAGTGGTTTCGTACTGAACGGGGGGGCATATACCGGGGAGCTGTTTTTT. Encoded protein: CASGFVLNGGAYTGELFF. The variable domain in full, with the rest retrieved from reference TRBV12-5 and TRBJ2-2, is DARVTQTPRHKVTEMGQEVTMRCQPILGHNTVFWYRQTMMQGLELLAYFRNRAPLDDSGMPKDRFSAEMPDATLATLKIQPSEPRDSAVYFCASGFVLNGGAYTGELFFGEGSRLTVL.